This T cell receptor (beta chain) was profiled in a study of identical twins (dated by TCRdb to about 2016). For the wider study: To test whether fetal clonotypes persist, the study used deep sequencing on TCR alpha and beta repertoires from monozygotic twins, unrelated adults of various ages, and cord blood. To rule out contamination, the twin experiments were replicated at different times with different library preparation protocols. What the research found in general, with its limitations: In monozygotic twins, out-of-frame TCR alpha sharing was systematically underestimated by recombination models, although the models agreed with sharing between unrelated individuals. Fewer insertions were carried by abundant cord blood beta clonotypes, a similar but weaker trend appeared in young adult naive repertoires, and no such trend appeared in memory repertoires. Out-of-frame TCR alpha sequences shared between twins showed an excess of low generation-probability sequences compared with coincidental sharing between unrelated individuals. In beta out-of-frame sequences, excess twin sharing was weaker, because having fewer shared sequences lowered the signal-to-noise ratio. Conclusions relied on cross-sectional statistical analysis, since the same donors could not be followed over many years. Zero-insertion analyses could be partly confounded by invariant T cells such as MAIT and iNKT, though diverse VJ usage argued against such confounding for most clonotypes.

The library came from 5' RACE. Sequencing was carried out with an Illumina HiSeq 2000. Template switching introduced a universal primer binding site; the final cDNA contained a unique molecular identifier, enabling accurate counting of TCR cDNA molecules. Specific primers in the conserved constant-segment region were used to synthesize first-strand cDNA for the TCR alpha and beta chains. To control for contamination, each cDNA library was double barcoded with a SMART-Mk sample barcode plus Illumina barcodes. TruSeq adapter sequences along with Illumina sample barcodes were introduced in two successive PCR steps. TCR alpha and beta cDNA libraries were sequenced on the Illumina HiSeq platform with custom primers. Under the source paper's analysis protocol: Unique molecular identifiers were extracted from raw reads with MiGEC, and CDR3 positions were determined with MiXCR. For each individual, recombination models were inferred using an EM algorithm with the repgenHMM and IGoR tools. Shared clonotype analysis was performed with the tcR package in R, normalizing sharing by the product of cloneset sizes. Out-of-frame nonproductive sequences were analyzed to study raw recombination free of thymic and clonal selection effects. TCRdb ran its own pipeline on the public reads, namely fastp trimming at Q25 and MiXCR clone calling, and kept in-frame beta chains. Here each entry gathers all rows of one CDR3 protein and keeps the most common genes and DNA. Clone size and V and J calls follow TCRdb, not the original study. Counted in this sample were around 490,000 distinct CDR3 sequences; around 22% of them appeared once. Approximately 0.52% of the sample rests with the top ten.

The CDR3, cysteine through phenylalanine, is 16 amino acids long. Only the CDR3 DNA is retained, 48 bases long and in frame from the first base. From a lookup of the germline V gene (reference sequence), CDR1 and CDR2 are SGHKS and YYEKEE. Trimming removed 4 bases from V and 6 bases from J; the gene matches leave 5 bases unexplained. This clonotype has at least ten counts. Which antigen it targets is not known. Base qualities are not at hand, and no much larger clone is one base apart. All donors were healthy Caucasians. Three pairs of female monozygotic twins, all aged about 18 to 29 years, made up the twin cohort. CD4+ and CD8+ T cell populations were isolated with positive isolation kits from Invitrogen. In addition, the sample was reused for a study of yellow fever vaccine responses in identical twins. The second study's paper adds: The authors reported that the T cell response to vaccination in identical twins appeared partly convergent and partly personalized. The study precisely tracked vaccine-responding T cell clones in identical twins.

The source is a woman between 18 and 29 years old in good health. The sequence joins TRBV5-5 to TRBJ2-1; 15 of the junction bases match TRBD2. The material sequenced was CD4+ T cells sorted from blood. Here is the DNA: TGTGCCAGCAGCACCGGGACTAGCGGGAGGCTCAATGAGCAGTTCTTC. Its product reads: CASSTGTSGRLNEQFF.